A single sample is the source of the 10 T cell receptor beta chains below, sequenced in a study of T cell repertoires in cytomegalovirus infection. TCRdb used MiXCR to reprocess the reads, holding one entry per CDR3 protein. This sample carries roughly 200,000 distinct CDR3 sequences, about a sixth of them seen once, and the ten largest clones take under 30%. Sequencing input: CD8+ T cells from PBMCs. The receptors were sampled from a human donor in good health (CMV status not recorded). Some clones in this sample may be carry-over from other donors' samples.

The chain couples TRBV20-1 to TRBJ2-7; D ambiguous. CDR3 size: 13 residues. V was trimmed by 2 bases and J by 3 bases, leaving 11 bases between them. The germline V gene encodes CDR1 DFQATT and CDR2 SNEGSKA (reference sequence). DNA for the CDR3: TGCAGTGCTAGACCAAACAGTGACTACGAGCAGTACTTC. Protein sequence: CSARPNSDYEQYF.

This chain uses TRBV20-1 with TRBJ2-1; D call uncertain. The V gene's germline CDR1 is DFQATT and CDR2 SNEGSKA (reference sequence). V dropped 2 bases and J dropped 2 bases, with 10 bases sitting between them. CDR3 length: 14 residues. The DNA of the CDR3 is TGCAGTGCTAGAAGGGCGGTAGCCTACAATGAGCAGTTCTTC. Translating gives CSARRAVAYNEQFF.

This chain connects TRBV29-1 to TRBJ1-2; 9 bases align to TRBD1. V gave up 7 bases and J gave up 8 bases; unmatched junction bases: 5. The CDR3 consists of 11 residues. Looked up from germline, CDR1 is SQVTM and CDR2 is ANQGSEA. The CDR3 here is CSAGQGSGYTF. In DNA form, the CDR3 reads TGCAGCGCTGGACAGGGGAGCGGCTACACCTTC.

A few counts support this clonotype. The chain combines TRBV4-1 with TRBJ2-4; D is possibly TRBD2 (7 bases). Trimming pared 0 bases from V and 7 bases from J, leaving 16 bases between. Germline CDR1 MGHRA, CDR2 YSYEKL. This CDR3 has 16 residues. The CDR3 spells CASSQERGGGLNIQYF. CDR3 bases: TGCGCCAGCAGCCAAGAAAGGGGGGGCGGCTTGAACATTCAGTACTTC.

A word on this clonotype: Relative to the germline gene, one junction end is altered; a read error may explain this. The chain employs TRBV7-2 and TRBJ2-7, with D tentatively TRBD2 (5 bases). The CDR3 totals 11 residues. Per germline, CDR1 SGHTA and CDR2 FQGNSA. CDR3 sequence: CASSSSSELYF. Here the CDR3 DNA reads TGTGCCAGCAGCTCTAGCTCCGAGCTGTACTTC.

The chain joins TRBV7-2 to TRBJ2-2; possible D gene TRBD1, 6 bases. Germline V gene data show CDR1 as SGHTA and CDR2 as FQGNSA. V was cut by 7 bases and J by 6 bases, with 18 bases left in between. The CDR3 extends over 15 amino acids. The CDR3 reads CASTYQDSLAGELFF. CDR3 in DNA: TGTGCCAGCACCTACCAGGACAGTTTGGCCGGGGAGCTGTTTTTT.

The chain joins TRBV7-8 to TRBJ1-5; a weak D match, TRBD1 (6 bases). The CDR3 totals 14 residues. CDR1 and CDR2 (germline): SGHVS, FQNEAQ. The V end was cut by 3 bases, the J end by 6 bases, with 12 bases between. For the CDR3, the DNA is TGTGCCAGCAGCTTGGAGGGGGGAGGTCAGCCCCAGCATTTT. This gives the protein CASSLEGGGQPQHF.

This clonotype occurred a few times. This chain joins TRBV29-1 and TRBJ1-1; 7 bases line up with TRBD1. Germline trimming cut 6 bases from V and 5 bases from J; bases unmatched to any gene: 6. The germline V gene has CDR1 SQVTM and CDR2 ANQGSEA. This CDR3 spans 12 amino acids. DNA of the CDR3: TGCAGCGTCGGTGACAGGGAGACTGAAGCTTTCTTT. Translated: CSVGDRETEAFF. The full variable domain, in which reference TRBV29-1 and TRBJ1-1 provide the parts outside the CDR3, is SAVISQKPSRDICQRGTSLTIQCQVDSQVTMMFWYRQQPGQSLTLIATANQGSEATYESGFVIDKFPISRPNLTFSTLTVSNMSPEDSSIYLCSVGDRETEAFFGQGTRLTVV.

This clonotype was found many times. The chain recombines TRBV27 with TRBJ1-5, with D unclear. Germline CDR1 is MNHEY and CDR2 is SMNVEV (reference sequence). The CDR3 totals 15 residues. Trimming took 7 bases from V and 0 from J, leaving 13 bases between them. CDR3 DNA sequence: TGTGCCAGCACGGAGGATTTTTTTAGCAATCAGCCCCAGCATTTT. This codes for CASTEDFFSNQPQHF.

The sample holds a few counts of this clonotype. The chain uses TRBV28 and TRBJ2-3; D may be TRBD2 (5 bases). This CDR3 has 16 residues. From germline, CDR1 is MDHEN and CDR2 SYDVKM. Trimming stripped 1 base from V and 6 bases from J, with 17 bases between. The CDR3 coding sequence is TGTGCCAGCAGTTTATACGGGGAGCCCGAGGGTGATACGCAGTATTTT. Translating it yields CASSLYGEPEGDTQYF.